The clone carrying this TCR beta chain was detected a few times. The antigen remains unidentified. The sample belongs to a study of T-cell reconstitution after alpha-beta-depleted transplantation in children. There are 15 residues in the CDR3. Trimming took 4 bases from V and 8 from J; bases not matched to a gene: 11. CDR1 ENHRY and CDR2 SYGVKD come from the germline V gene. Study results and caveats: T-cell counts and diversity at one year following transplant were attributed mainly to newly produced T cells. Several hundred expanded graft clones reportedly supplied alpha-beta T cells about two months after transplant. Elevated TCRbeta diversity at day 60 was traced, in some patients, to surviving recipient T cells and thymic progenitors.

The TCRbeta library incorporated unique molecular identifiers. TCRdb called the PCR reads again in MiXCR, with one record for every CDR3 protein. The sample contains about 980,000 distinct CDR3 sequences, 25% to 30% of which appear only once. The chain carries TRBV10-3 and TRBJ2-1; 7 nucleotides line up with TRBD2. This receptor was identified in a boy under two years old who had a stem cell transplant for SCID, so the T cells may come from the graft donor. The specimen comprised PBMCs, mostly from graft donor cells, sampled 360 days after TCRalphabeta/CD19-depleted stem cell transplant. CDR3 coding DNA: TGTGCCATCAGTGTGGGGGGGGGACCTCACTATGAGCAGTTCTTC. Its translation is CAISVGGGPHYEQFF.